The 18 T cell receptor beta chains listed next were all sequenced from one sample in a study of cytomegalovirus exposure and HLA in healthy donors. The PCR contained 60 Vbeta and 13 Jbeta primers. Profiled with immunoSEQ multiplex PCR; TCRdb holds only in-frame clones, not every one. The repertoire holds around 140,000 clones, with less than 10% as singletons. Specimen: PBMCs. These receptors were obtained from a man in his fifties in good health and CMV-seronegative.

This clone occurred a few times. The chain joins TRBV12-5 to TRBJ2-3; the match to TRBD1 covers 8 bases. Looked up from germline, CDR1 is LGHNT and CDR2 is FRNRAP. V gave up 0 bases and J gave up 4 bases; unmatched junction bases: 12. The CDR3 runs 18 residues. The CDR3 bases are TGTGCTAGTGGTTTGGTAAAGGATGGGACAGGATCGCCAGATACGCAGTATTTT. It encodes CASGLVKDGTGSPDTQYF.

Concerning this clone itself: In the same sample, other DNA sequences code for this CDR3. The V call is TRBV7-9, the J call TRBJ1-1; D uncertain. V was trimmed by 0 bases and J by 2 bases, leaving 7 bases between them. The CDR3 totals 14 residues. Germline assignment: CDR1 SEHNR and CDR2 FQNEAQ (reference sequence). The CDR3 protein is CASSLAQFNTEAFF. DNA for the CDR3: TGTGCCAGCAGCTTAGCCCAGTTTAACACTGAAGCTTTCTTT.

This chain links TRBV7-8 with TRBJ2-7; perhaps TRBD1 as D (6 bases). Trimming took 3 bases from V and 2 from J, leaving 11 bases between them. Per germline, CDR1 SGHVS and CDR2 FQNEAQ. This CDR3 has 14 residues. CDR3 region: CASSFDRQAYEQYF. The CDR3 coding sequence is TGTGCCAGCAGCTTCGACAGACAGGCCTACGAGCAGTACTTC.

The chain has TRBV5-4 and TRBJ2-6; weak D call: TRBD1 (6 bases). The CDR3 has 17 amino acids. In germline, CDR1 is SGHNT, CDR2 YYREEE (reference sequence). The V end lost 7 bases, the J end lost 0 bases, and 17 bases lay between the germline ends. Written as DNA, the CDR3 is TGTGCCAGCTTTTACGACAGGATCTCCTCTGGGGCCAACGTCCTGACTTTC. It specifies CASFYDRISSGANVLTF.

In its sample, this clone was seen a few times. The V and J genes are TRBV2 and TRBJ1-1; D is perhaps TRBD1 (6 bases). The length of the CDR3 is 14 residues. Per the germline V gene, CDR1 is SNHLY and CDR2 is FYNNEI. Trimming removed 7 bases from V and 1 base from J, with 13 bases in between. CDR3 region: CASTWDTQNTEAFF. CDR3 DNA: TGTGCCAGCACTTGGGACACCCAGAACACTGAAGCTTTCTTT.

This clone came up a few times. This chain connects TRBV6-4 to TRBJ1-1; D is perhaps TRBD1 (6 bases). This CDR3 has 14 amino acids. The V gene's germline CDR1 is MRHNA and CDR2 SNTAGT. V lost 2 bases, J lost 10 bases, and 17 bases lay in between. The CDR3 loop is CASSDTARTAVAFF. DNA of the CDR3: TGTGCCAGCAGTGACACCGCAAGGACAGCCGTAGCTTTCTTT.

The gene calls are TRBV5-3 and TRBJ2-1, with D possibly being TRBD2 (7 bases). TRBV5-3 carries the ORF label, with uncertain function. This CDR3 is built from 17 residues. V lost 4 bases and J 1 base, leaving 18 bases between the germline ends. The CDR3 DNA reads TGTGCCAGAAGCCGGGGGGCTAGTAAGGGGTCCTACAATGAGCAGTTCTTC. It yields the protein CARSRGASKGSYNEQFF.

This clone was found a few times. The CDR3 region is CARLLGVPRGNTIYF. CDR3 DNA sequence: TGTGCCAGACTGCTCGGTGTCCCGAGAGGAAACACCATATATTTT. This sequence joins TRBV19 and TRBJ1-3; the D is unclear. V lost 9 bases to trimming and J lost 4 bases, with 19 bases between them. The CDR3 runs to 15 residues. Germline V gives CDR1 LNHDA, CDR2 SQIVND (reference sequence).

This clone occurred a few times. DNA of the CDR3: TGTGCCAGCAGCGCGACTAGGCCGACCACACAAGAGACCCAGTACTTC. Amino acid sequence: CASSATRPTTQETQYF. J is TRBJ2-5 and V is TRBV7-9; D might be TRBD2 (6 bases). Germline V gene lookup returns CDR1 SEHNR and CDR2 FQNEAQ (reference sequence). There are 16 residues in the CDR3. Trimming shortened V by 5 bases and J by 2 bases, and 18 bases separated the two germline ends. Together with reference TRBV7-9 and TRBJ2-5, the CDR3 gives the full variable domain: DTGVSQNPRHKITKRGQNVTFRCDPISEHNRLYWYRQTLGQGPEFLTYFQNEAQLEKSRLLSDRFSAERPKGSFSTLEIQRTEQGDSAMYLCASSATRPTTQETQYFGPGTRLLVL.

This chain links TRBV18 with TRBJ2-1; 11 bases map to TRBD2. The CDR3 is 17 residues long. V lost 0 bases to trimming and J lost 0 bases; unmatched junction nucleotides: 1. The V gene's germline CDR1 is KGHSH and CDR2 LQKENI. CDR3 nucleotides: TGTGCCAGCTCACCACCCCTAGCGGGAGGCTCCTACAATGAGCAGTTCTTC. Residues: CASSPPLAGGSYNEQFF.

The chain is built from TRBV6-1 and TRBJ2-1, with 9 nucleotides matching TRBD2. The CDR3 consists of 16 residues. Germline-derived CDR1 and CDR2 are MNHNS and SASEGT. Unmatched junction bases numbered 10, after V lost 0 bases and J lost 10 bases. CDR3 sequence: CASSEALIAGAGEQFF. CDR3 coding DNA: TGTGCCAGCAGTGAAGCCCTAATAGCGGGAGCGGGAGAGCAGTTCTTC.

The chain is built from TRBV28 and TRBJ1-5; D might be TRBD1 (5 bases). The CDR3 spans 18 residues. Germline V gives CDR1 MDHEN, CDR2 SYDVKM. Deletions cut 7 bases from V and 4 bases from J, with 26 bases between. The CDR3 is CASTPGGAGYGSNQPQHF. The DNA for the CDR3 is TGTGCCAGCACCCCGGGGGGAGCAGGTTATGGTTCGAATCAGCCCCAGCATTTT. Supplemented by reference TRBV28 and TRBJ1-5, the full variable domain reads DVKVTQSSRYLVKRTGEKVFLECVQDMDHENMFWYRQDPGLGLRLIYFSYDVKMKEKGDIPEGYSVSREKKERFSLILESASTNQTSMYLCASTPGGAGYGSNQPQHFGDGTRLSIL.

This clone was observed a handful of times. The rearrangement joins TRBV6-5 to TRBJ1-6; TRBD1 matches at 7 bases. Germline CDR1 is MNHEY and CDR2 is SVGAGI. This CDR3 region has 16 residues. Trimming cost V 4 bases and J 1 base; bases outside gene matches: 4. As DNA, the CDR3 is TGTGCCAGCAGTTCCCCAGGGGGGTCCTATAATTCACCCCTCCACTTT. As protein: CASSSPGGSYNSPLHF.

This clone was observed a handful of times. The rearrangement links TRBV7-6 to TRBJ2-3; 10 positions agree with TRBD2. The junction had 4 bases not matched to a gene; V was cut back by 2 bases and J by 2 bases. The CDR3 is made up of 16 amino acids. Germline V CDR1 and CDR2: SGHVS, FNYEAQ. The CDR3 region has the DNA TGTGCCAGCAGCTTAAGAACTAGCGGGGCCACAGATACGCAGTATTTT. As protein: CASSLRTSGATDTQYF.

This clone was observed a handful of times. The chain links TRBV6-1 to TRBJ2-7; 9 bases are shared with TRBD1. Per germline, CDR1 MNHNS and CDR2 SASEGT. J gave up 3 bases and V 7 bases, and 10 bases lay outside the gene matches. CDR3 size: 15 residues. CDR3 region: CASTRGQGNGYEQYF. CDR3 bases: TGTGCCAGCACCAGGGGACAGGGCAATGGCTACGAGCAGTACTTC.

The CDR3 DNA sequence: TGTGCCTGGAGCGCTGTTTTAGGGGCCCGCGGGTACTTC. As protein: CAWSAVLGARGYF. This rearrangement joins TRBV30 to TRBJ2-7, with D possibly matching TRBD1 (5 bases). Looked up from germline, CDR1 is GTSNPN and CDR2 is SVGIG (reference sequence). V lost 3 bases and J 12 bases, leaving 21 bases between the germline ends. CDR3 length: 13 amino acids.

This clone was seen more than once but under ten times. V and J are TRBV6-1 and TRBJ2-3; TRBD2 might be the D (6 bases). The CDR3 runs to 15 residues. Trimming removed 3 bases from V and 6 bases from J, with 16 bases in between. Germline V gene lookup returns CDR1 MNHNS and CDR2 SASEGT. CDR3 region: CASSDPGLQSDTQYF. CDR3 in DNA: TGTGCCAGCAGTGATCCGGGACTCCAAAGTGATACGCAGTATTTT.

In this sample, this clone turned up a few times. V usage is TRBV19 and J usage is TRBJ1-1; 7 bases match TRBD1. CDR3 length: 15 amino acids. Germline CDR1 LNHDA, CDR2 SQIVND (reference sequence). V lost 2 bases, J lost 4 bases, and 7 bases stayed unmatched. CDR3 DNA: TGTGCCAGTAGTATAAGGGGGCGGGTTATCACTGAAGCTTTCTTT. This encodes CASSIRGRVITEAFF.